Presented here are 7 T cell receptor beta chains from one specimen sequenced in a study of Graves' ophthalmopathy and Graves' hyperthyroidism. Researchers took RNA transcripts and amplified TCR beta CDR3 regions from them. The workflow started with a first-round RT-PCR run with HTBI primers and then moved on to a second-round multiplex PCR. One entry per CDR3 protein results from TCRdb running MiXCR on the multiplex PCR reads. The sample lists over 150,000 distinct CDR3 sequences, 37% occurring once. The sample taken for sequencing was peripheral blood. These receptors were collected from a woman between 40 and 55 years old with Graves' ophthalmopathy.

Many counts were recorded for this clonotype. The chain employs TRBV4-1 and TRBJ1-3; D may be TRBD1 (5 bases). Between the trimmed V and J ends, which lost 4 bases and 4 bases, there was a span of 11 bases. From germline, CDR1 is MGHRA and CDR2 YSYEKL. The CDR3 is 14 amino acids. The CDR3 sequence is CASSRGTPGNTIYF. CDR3 nucleotide sequence: TGCGCCAGCAGCCGAGGGACGCCGGGAAACACCATATATTTT.

DNA of the CDR3: TGTGCCAGCAGTCCTACCCGCCGGGACCGTGCAGTTACCTTC. Protein sequence: CASSPTRRDRAVTF. This chain links TRBV12-3 or TRBV12-4 with TRBJ1-2; D may be TRBD1 (5 bases). V was pared by 5 bases and J by 14 bases, with 24 bases between. CDR3 size: 14 residues.

This clonotype occurred many times. At one of its ends the junction is not consistent with the germline gene, which may arise from a read error. The rearrangement uses TRBV6-1 and TRBJ2-7; 7 bases are a match to TRBD1. The CDR3 runs to 13 residues. Looked up from germline, CDR1 is MNHNS and CDR2 is SASEGT. The CDR3 DNA reads TGTGCCAGCAGTGAAGCCACGACAGGGAGAGTGCACTTC. Translated, it gives CASSEATTGRVHF.

The V and J genes are TRBV6-1 and TRBJ2-2; D is uncertain. V was pared by 6 bases and J by 6 bases, with 11 bases between. CDR3 length equals 13 residues. CDR1 is MNHNS, CDR2 SASEGT, per germline. The DNA for the CDR3 is TGTGCCAGCAGGAGGAGTGCCGCCGGGGAGCTGTTTTTT. Protein product: CASRRSAAGELFF.

This clonotype was counted ten times or more. The J gene is TRBJ1-2, the V gene TRBV20-1; 7 bases agree with TRBD1. Germline V gene lookup returns CDR1 DFQATT and CDR2 SNEGSKA (reference sequence). The CDR3 runs to 14 residues. V trimming: 3 bases; J trimming: 4 bases; junction bases outside the gene matches: 8. The CDR3 DNA sequence: TGCAGTGCTAGGGGGGGACAGCTTTTCTATGGCTACACCTTC. Encoded protein: CSARGGQLFYGYTF.

This clonotype occurred many times. The CDR3 region is CASSQEGEADEQYF. Written as DNA, the CDR3 is TGCGCCAGCAGCCAAGAGGGCGAAGCGGACGAGCAGTACTTC. J is TRBJ2-7 and V is TRBV4-1; the D gene is possibly TRBD2 (5 bases). This CDR3 has 14 residues. V was clipped by 0 bases and J by 5 bases, with 11 bases between them. Germline CDR1 MGHRA, CDR2 YSYEKL.

The V and J genes are TRBV28 and TRBJ2-7; maybe TRBD2 (5 bases). Deletions cut 3 bases from V and 3 bases from J, with 9 bases between. The V gene's germline CDR1 is MDHEN and CDR2 SYDVKM. There are 13 residues in the CDR3. The CDR3 reads CASSLRVNYEQYF. The CDR3 nucleotides are TGTGCCAGCAGTTTGCGGGTGAACTACGAGCAGTACTTC. Drawing the rest from reference TRBV28 and TRBJ2-7, the complete variable domain is DVKVTQSSRYLVKRTGEKVFLECVQDMDHENMFWYRQDPGLGLRLIYFSYDVKMKEKGDIPEGYSVSREKKERFSLILESASTNQTSMYLCASSLRVNYEQYFGPGTRLTVT.